These 27 T cell receptor beta chains originate from one sample sequenced in a study of T cell repertoires in cytomegalovirus infection. In TCRdb, the reads were re-called with MiXCR into one record per CDR3 protein. The sample includes 40,000 to 55,000 distinct CDR3 sequences, 20% to 25% of them seen just once. These receptors' antigens are unknown. The source material was CD8+ T cells from cultured PBMCs, sampled from culture after CMV antigen stimulation. These receptors all stem from a human donor in good health (CMV status not recorded). Some clones in this sample may be carry-over from other donors' samples.

The chain employs TRBV11-2 and TRBJ1-2, with D maybe TRBD1 (5 bases). CDR3 length: 14 amino acids. CDR1 is SGHAT and CDR2 is FQNNGV in the germline V gene. The V end was cut by 3 bases, the J end by 2 bases, with 10 bases between. The DNA of the CDR3 is TGTGCCAGCAGCTTGGACCCAGGGAACTATGGCTACACCTTC. Amino acids: CASSLDPGNYGYTF.

This clonotype came up a few times. V gene TRBV28 combines with J gene TRBJ2-3, with TRBD2 identical over 8 bases. This CDR3 is 17 amino acids long. Germline V gene sequence: CDR1 MDHEN, CDR2 SYDVKM. The trim removed 3 bases at V and 5 bases at J, leaving 13 bases unmatched. The CDR3 is CASSFAGTRIRGDTQYF. The CDR3 region has the DNA TGTGCCAGCAGTTTCGCCGGGACTAGGATTCGGGGAGATACGCAGTATTTT.

The V and J genes are TRBV7-8 and TRBJ1-1, with TRBD1 identical over 8 bases. V trimming: 2 bases; J trimming: 9 bases; junction bases outside the gene matches: 5. The CDR3 length is 13 residues. Per the germline V gene, CDR1 is SGHVS and CDR2 is FQNEAQ. The chain's CDR3 is CASSLQQGAKAFF. The CDR3 region has the DNA TGTGCCAGCAGCTTACAGCAGGGGGCTAAAGCTTTCTTT.

The chain couples TRBV19 to TRBJ1-1, with D maybe TRBD1 (6 bases). This CDR3 contains 14 residues. Germline CDR1 and CDR2: LNHDA and SQIVND (reference sequence). The ends were cut back, 3 bases at V and 4 bases at J, with 12 bases in the middle. The CDR3 DNA follows: TGTGCCAGTAGTATCCGGACAGAGTCCACTGAAGCTTTCTTT. This translates into CASSIRTESTEAFF.

This clonotype has only a few counts. The V call is TRBV27, the J call TRBJ2-2; 12 nucleotides line up with TRBD1. The J segment lost 0 bases and the V segment lost 8 bases, leaving 4 bases of the junction unmatched. Germline V gene lookup returns CDR1 MNHEY and CDR2 SMNVEV (reference sequence). The CDR3 contains 16 residues. In nucleotides, the CDR3 is TGTGCCAGCGGACGGGACAGGGGGCCGAACACCGGGGAGCTGTTTTTT. Translation gives CASGRDRGPNTGELFF.

This clonotype was seen a few times. The chain uses TRBV6-2 or TRBV6-3 and TRBJ2-6; D remains unclear. The length of the CDR3 is 18 residues. V was clipped by 6 bases and J by 2 bases, with 20 bases between them. Germline lookup yields CDR1 MNHEY and CDR2 SVGEGT. As DNA, the CDR3 is TGTGCCAGCAGAACCCTGGATCGTTTGGCACCTGGGGCCAACGTCCTGACTTTC. Protein product: CASRTLDRLAPGANVLTF.

The chain joins TRBV6-4 to TRBJ2-2; D unresolved. Germline V lookup: CDR1 MRHNA, CDR2 SNTAGT. The CDR3 is 13 amino acids. Between the trimmed V and J ends, which lost 5 bases and 4 bases, there was a span of 8 bases. CDR3 in DNA: TGTGCCAGCAGTCCTCCGGGCACCGGGGAGCTGTTTTTT. Translation: CASSPPGTGELFF.

This clonotype occurred many times. The rearrangement uses TRBV7-2 and TRBJ2-6; D is unresolved. The CDR3 has 16 residues. Trimming cost V 7 bases and J 0 bases, with 13 bases left between them. Germline loops: CDR1 SGHTA, CDR2 FQGNSA. This chain's CDR3 is CASIGPPFSGANVLTF. DNA for the CDR3: TGTGCCAGCATCGGGCCCCCCTTCTCTGGGGCCAACGTCCTGACTTTC.

V and J are TRBV29-1 and TRBJ2-2; the D call may be TRBD1 or TRBD2 (5 bases each). Trimming stripped 7 bases from V and 6 bases from J, with 15 bases between. CDR1 is SQVTM and CDR2 is ANQGSEA in the germline V gene. This CDR3 comprises 13 residues. The CDR3 is CSAEDNLSGELFF. In DNA form, the CDR3 reads TGCAGCGCGGAGGACAACCTGTCCGGGGAGCTGTTTTTT.

This clonotype has just a few counts. The V call is TRBV6-2 or TRBV6-3, the J call TRBJ2-5; no clear D. Per germline, CDR1 MNHEY and CDR2 SVGEGT. This CDR3 comprises 13 residues. V lost 0 bases, J lost 1 base, and 3 bases lay in between. In DNA form, the CDR3 reads TGTGCCAGCAGTTACTCGATCCAAGAGACCCAGTACTTC. Encoded protein: CASSYSIQETQYF.

This clonotype was counted between two and nine times. The gene calls are TRBV27 and TRBJ2-1; tentative D call: TRBD2 (7 bases). This CDR3 comprises 14 residues. The ends were cut back, 10 bases at V and 4 bases at J, with 17 bases in the middle. Looked up from germline, CDR1 is MNHEY and CDR2 is SMNVEV (reference sequence). For the CDR3, the DNA is TGTGCCACCGCCCCGGGGGGCCTTTACAATGAGCAGTTCTTC. Its translation: CATAPGGLYNEQFF.

This clonotype was observed a handful of times. The chain employs TRBV7-6 and TRBJ1-1; D is unclear. Germline CDR1 is SGHVS and CDR2 is FNYEAQ. The CDR3 runs 16 residues. Trimming pared 3 bases from V and 1 base from J, leaving 15 bases between. The CDR3 sequence: CASSLGKSLTNTEAFF. As DNA, the CDR3 is TGTGCCAGCAGCTTGGGAAAGAGCCTAACGAACACTGAAGCTTTCTTT.

The rearrangement uses TRBV7-2 and TRBJ2-1; TRBD2 is a possible D gene (6 bases). The CDR3 has 13 residues. Germline-derived CDR1 and CDR2 are SGHTA and FQGNSA. The germline V and J ends were trimmed by 8 bases and 5 bases, with 13 bases remaining between them. CDR3 sequence (DNA): TGTGCCAGCCATTGGGGACTGAACAATGAGCAGTTCTTC. This codes for CASHWGLNNEQFF.

J is TRBJ2-7 and V is TRBV2; D possibly corresponds to TRBD2 (5 bases). V dropped 3 bases and J dropped 5 bases, with 5 bases sitting between them. This CDR3 is 11 amino acids long. Germline V gene data show CDR1 as SNHLY and CDR2 as FYNNEI. Here the CDR3 DNA reads TGTGCCAGCAGTGAGAGGGACGAGCAGTACTTC. Its protein is CASSERDEQYF.

This clonotype has a handful of counts. The rearrangement uses TRBV11-2 and TRBJ2-1; D is perhaps TRBD1 (6 bases). Germline V gives CDR1 SGHAT, CDR2 FQNNGV. V was pared by 6 bases and J by 3 bases, with 12 bases between. The length of the CDR3 is 14 residues. CDR3 nucleotide sequence: TGTGCCAGCAGAACCGGGACAATCTACAATGAGCAGTTCTTC. Its protein is CASRTGTIYNEQFF.

The genes are TRBV7-9 and TRBJ1-2; 7 nucleotides agree with TRBD1. The V segment lost 4 bases and the J segment 2 bases; nucleotides outside the gene matches: 7. This CDR3 contains 15 residues. Germline-derived CDR1 and CDR2 are SEHNR and FQNEAQ (reference sequence). CDR3 loop: CASSWGQSPNYGYTF. CDR3 sequence (DNA): TGTGCCAGCAGCTGGGGACAGTCCCCGAACTATGGCTACACCTTC. The variable domain in full, completed from reference TRBV7-9 and TRBJ1-2, reads DTGVSQNPRHKITKRGQNVTFRCDPISEHNRLYWYRQTLGQGPEFLTYFQNEAQLEKSRLLSDRFSAERPKGSFSTLEIQRTEQGDSAMYLCASSWGQSPNYGYTFGSGTRLTVV.

The chain joins TRBV7-9 to TRBJ1-5; D perhaps matches TRBD1 (6 bases). With 1 base removed from V and 4 bases from J, the gap between germline ends came to 8 bases. Germline V gene data show CDR1 as SEHNR and CDR2 as FQNEAQ (reference sequence). This CDR3 has 14 amino acids. CDR3 sequence: CASSLGQANQPQHF. The CDR3 DNA follows: TGTGCCAGCAGCTTAGGACAGGCGAATCAGCCCCAGCATTTT.

This clonotype was seen a handful of times. The chain carries TRBV7-9 and TRBJ2-7, with a possible D match to TRBD2 (5 bases). Trimming took 1 base from V and 4 from J, leaving 11 bases between them. The CDR3 loop spans 14 amino acids. Germline CDR1 is SEHNR and CDR2 is FQNEAQ (reference sequence). The CDR3 DNA follows: TGTGCCAGCAGCTTAGTCCCGGGAATATACGAGCAGTACTTC. Translating it yields CASSLVPGIYEQYF.

This clonotype was counted a single time. The chain recombines TRBV7-6 with TRBJ2-1; D possibly matches TRBD1 or TRBD2 (6 bases each). The CDR3 runs 15 residues. Trimming pared 2 bases from V and 8 bases from J, leaving 16 bases between. Germline assignment: CDR1 SGHVS and CDR2 FNYEAQ. Here the CDR3 reads CASSLSGAGLDEQFF. As DNA, the CDR3 is TGTGCCAGCAGCTTATCGGGGGCAGGCTTGGATGAGCAGTTCTTC.

This rearrangement joins TRBV20-1 to TRBJ2-1; D perhaps matches TRBD1 (5 bases). This CDR3 has 15 amino acids. The germline gives CDR1 DFQATT, CDR2 SNEGSKA (reference sequence). V was trimmed by 3 bases and J by 4 bases, leaving 16 bases between them. The CDR3 spells CSARLLWGMYNEQFF. In nucleotides, the CDR3 is TGCAGTGCTAGGCTGCTCTGGGGCATGTACAATGAGCAGTTCTTC.

There are a few counts of this clonotype. This rearrangement joins TRBV27 to TRBJ1-5, with 9 bases that match TRBD1. The J segment lost 3 bases and the V segment lost 4 bases, leaving 4 bases of the junction unmatched. Germline loops: CDR1 MNHEY, CDR2 SMNVEV (reference sequence). The length of the CDR3 is 15 residues. CDR3 in amino acids: CASSYGTGNNQPQHF. DNA for the CDR3: TGTGCCAGCAGTTACGGGACAGGGAACAATCAGCCCCAGCATTTT.

The J gene is TRBJ1-6, the V gene TRBV7-8; no firm D call. The CDR3 has 15 amino acids. V was shortened by 4 bases and J by 6 bases, with 13 bases between the two germline ends. CDR1 and CDR2 (germline): SGHVS, FQNEAQ. The CDR3 nucleotides read TGTGCCAGCAGCTCTAACCGCGGGGTTAATTCACCCCTCCACTTT. It specifies CASSSNRGVNSPLHF.

The sample holds a few counts of this clonotype. This chain links TRBV7-2 with TRBJ2-5, with a weak D call TRBD2 (6 bases). The CDR3 spans 14 residues. V was clipped by 5 bases and J by 3 bases, with 13 bases between them. Germline V gene data show CDR1 as SGHTA and CDR2 as FQGNSA. CDR3 sequence: CASSPGTGKETQYF. The CDR3 DNA reads TGTGCCAGCAGCCCCGGGACTGGCAAAGAGACCCAGTACTTC.

The chain uses TRBV28 and TRBJ1-5, with D unresolved. V gave up 2 bases and J gave up 1 base, with 6 bases separating them. The germline V gene has CDR1 MDHEN and CDR2 SYDVKM. The CDR3 contains 14 residues. For the CDR3, the DNA is TGTGCCAGCAGTTTAATGGGAAGCAATCAGCCCCAGCATTTT. It codes for CASSLMGSNQPQHF.

This clonotype was observed a single time. The chain couples TRBV7-9 to TRBJ1-3; 9 bases are shared with TRBD1. In germline, CDR1 is SEHNR, CDR2 FQNEAQ (reference sequence). This CDR3 contains 16 residues. The V and J ends lost 6 bases and 0 bases, in that order; junction bases with no gene match: 6. CDR3 residues: CASSGRTGASGNTIYF. The CDR3 bases are TGTGCCAGCAGTGGTCGGACAGGGGCCTCTGGAAACACCATATATTTT.

This clonotype was counted between two and nine times. The chain couples TRBV4-1 to TRBJ1-1; tentatively, D is TRBD1 (5 bases). V was shortened by 2 bases and J by 0 bases, with 7 bases between the two germline ends. Per the germline V gene, CDR1 is MGHRA and CDR2 is YSYEKL. The CDR3 extends over 14 amino acids. The CDR3 DNA is TGCGCCAGCAGCCAAAGGACACTGAACACTGAAGCTTTCTTT. Translated, it gives CASSQRTLNTEAFF.

The sample holds a few counts of this clonotype. The chain combines TRBV27 with TRBJ2-6; 8 bases are shared with TRBD2. Trimming removed 9 bases from V and 4 bases from J; junction bases left unmatched: 2. This CDR3 is built from 13 residues. Germline V CDR1 and CDR2: MNHEY, SMNVEV (reference sequence). This CDR3 reads CASSSGGANVLTF. CDR3 nucleotides: TGTGCCAGTTCTAGCGGGGGGGCCAACGTCCTGACTTTC.